This T cell receptor beta chain originates from a study of T cells after yellow fever vaccination. Whole-study results and caveats: Although the secondary response was weaker, it peaked faster, at day 5 versus 15. Primary-vaccination clones mostly resurfaced post-booster (about 96% CD4, about 87% CD8).

The sample holds many counts of this clonotype. The antigen is unknown. With 5 bases clipped from V and 6 bases from J, the junction kept 6 bases outside the gene matches. Germline CDR1 SGHAT, CDR2 FQNNGV. CDR3 length: 14 amino acids. For TCR, cDNA came from 5'RACE template switching, which added a universal primer site and UMIs. TCRdb re-derived calls from the 5' RACE reads in MiXCR, one entry per CDR3 protein. Of over 150,000 distinct CDR3 sequences in the sample, around 7% were seen once. The sample here was CD4+ T cells sorted from PBMCs, taken about 5 days after the first yellow fever vaccination. This clonotype originated in a man aged 18 to 35 who received the YFV17D yellow fever vaccine. The chain employs TRBV11-2 and TRBJ2-2, with 7 bases that match TRBD1. This chain's CDR3 is CASSQLQGSGELFF. CDR3 sequence (DNA): TGTGCCAGCAGCCAATTACAGGGGTCCGGGGAGCTGTTTTTT.